These 8 T cell receptor beta chains came from one sample sequenced in a study of blood T cell repertoires in COVID-19 (dated by TCRdb to 2018 to 2021). The library was built by means of the immunoSEQ multiplex PCR assay. TCRdb obtained this table from immuneACCESS and retained in-frame rearrangements with V and J assigned. These tables miss some clones; where compared with another copy, unresolved V genes account for less than half of the shortfall, and the remainder is unexplained. The sample yields 350,000 to 400,000 clones; 70% to 90% were counted once. Clones ranked in the top ten supply under 8.5% of the sample. Input material: peripheral blood. These receptor sequences come from an older woman with COVID-19, enrolled during active disease.

The chain has TRBV5-4 and TRBJ2-3, with TRBD1 matching over 7 bases. This CDR3 comprises 15 residues. Germline V gene sequence: CDR1 SGHNT, CDR2 YYREEE (reference sequence). Trimming took 9 bases from V and 5 from J; bases not matched to a gene: 15. The CDR3 DNA reads as TGTGCCAACGACCAAGACAGGGCATCAGGAGATACGCAGTATTTT. Encoded protein: CANDQDRASGDTQYF.

V usage is TRBV27 and J usage is TRBJ1-4, with 7 bases lining up with TRBD1. The CDR3 covers 16 residues. Germline V gene lookup returns CDR1 MNHEY and CDR2 SMNVEV (reference sequence). The ends lost 5 bases at V and 2 bases at J; junction bases unmatched: 8. The CDR3 DNA follows: TGTGCCAGCAGTCCGAGACAGGGTATGACTAATGAAAAACTGTTTTTT. It yields the protein CASSPRQGMTNEKLFF.

The chain couples TRBV18 to TRBJ1-2; D is uncertain. Germline V gene lookup returns CDR1 KGHSH and CDR2 LQKENI. The CDR3 loop spans 13 amino acids. Trimming took off 6 bases at V and 2 bases at J, with 10 bases between the two ends. The DNA for the CDR3 is TGTGCCAGCTCCCCGGGTACAAACTATGGCTACACCTTC. The encoded protein is CASSPGTNYGYTF.

In its sample, this clone was seen a few times. This chain links TRBV4-1 with TRBJ1-5; TRBD1 agrees at 7 bases. Germline CDR1 MGHRA, CDR2 YSYEKL. CDR3 length: 17 amino acids. Trimming removed 2 bases from V and 7 bases from J; junction bases left unmatched: 14. CDR3 sequence: CASSQPGDRVDRQPQHF. DNA of the CDR3: TGCGCCAGCAGCCAACCCGGCGACAGGGTGGATCGGCAGCCCCAGCATTTT.

V usage is TRBV6-2 or TRBV6-3 and J usage is TRBJ2-7, with TRBD1 matching over 8 bases. The germline V gene has CDR1 MNHEY and CDR2 SVGEGT. The CDR3 consists of 13 residues. Trimming removed 6 bases from V and 6 bases from J; junction bases left unmatched: 7. The DNA for the CDR3 is TGTGCCAGCAGCTCAAGGACAGGGCTCGAGCAGTACTTC. It codes for CASSSRTGLEQYF.

J is TRBJ1-2 and V is TRBV5-4; maybe TRBD1 (6 bases). V lost 1 base to trimming and J lost 0 bases, with 7 bases between them. The CDR3 consists of 14 residues. Germline V gene lookup returns CDR1 SGHNT and CDR2 YYREEE (reference sequence). CDR3 residues: CASSLTGSNYGYTF. CDR3 coding DNA: TGTGCCAGCAGCTTGACAGGGTCTAACTATGGCTACACCTTC.

The chain links TRBV5-1 to TRBJ2-7; 8 bases are shared with TRBD1. Germline CDR1 reads SGHRS; CDR2 reads YFSETQ. Germline trimming cut 4 bases from V and 0 bases from J; bases unmatched to any gene: 9. This CDR3 has 16 amino acids. CDR3 amino acids: CASSSLSGTGSYEQYF. CDR3 DNA: TGCGCCAGCAGCAGTTTGTCCGGGACAGGCTCCTACGAGCAGTACTTC.

The genes are TRBV7-8 and TRBJ2-3, with 12 bases lining up with TRBD2. This CDR3 comprises 17 residues. V lost 3 bases and J lost 1; bases outside the gene matches: 5. Germline CDR1 and CDR2: SGHVS and FQNEAQ. CDR3 sequence: CASSFPASGGGTDTQYF. The CDR3 DNA reads TGTGCCAGCAGCTTTCCGGCTAGCGGGGGGGGCACAGATACGCAGTATTTT.